These 9 T cell receptor beta chains originate from one sample sequenced in a study of a mutant IDH1 vaccine in newly diagnosed glioma. Their specific antigens are unknown. Profiling relied on immunoSEQ multiplex PCR, and the TCRdb table lists in-frame clones only, not all of them. The sample shows under 65,000 clones, over 70% of them seen only once. Time point defined: week 11, during vaccination. Topical imiquimod accompanied each vaccine dose, which consisted of 300 ug of mutant IDH1 20-mer peptide. This specimen consisted of PBMCs, obtained from a glioma patient whose treatment included an IDH1 peptide vaccine. These receptors came from a man aged 50-60 years with glioma.

The V gene is TRBV18, the J gene TRBJ1-1; 9 bases align to TRBD1. Germline values: CDR1 KGHSH, CDR2 LQKENI. The CDR3 runs to 16 residues. The V gene end was trimmed by 2 bases and the J gene end by 6 bases; junction bases not matched to a gene: 10. The CDR3 DNA follows: TGTGCCAGCTCACCAAGTTCTGGGGACAGGGACGCTGAAGCTTTCTTT. Protein: CASSPSSGDRDAEAFF.

The chain couples TRBV2 to TRBJ1-5; D not certain. The CDR3 covers 11 residues. The germline V and J ends were trimmed by 6 bases and 8 bases, with 8 bases remaining between them. The germline CDR1 and CDR2 sequences are SNHLY and FYNNEI. The DNA for the CDR3 is TGTGCCAGCAGCGGCCCGGAGCCCCAGCATTTT. It encodes CASSGPEPQHF.

This clone was seen only once. The chain employs TRBV25-1 and TRBJ2-4; TRBD1 aligns across 7 bases. Germline values: CDR1 MGHDK, CDR2 SYGVNS. CDR3 length equals 11 residues. V lost 9 bases to trimming and J lost 7 bases; unmatched junction nucleotides: 3. The CDR3 nucleotides read TGTGCCAGACAGGGGTTTAACATTCAGTACTTC. Amino acids: CARQGFNIQYF. Using reference TRBV25-1 and TRBJ2-4 for the parts outside the CDR3, the full variable domain is EADIYQTPRYLVIGTGKKITLECSQTMGHDKMYWYQQDPGMELHLIHYSYGVNSTEKGDLSSESTVSRIRTEHFPLTLESARPSHTSQYLCARQGFNIQYFGAGTRLSVL.

This chain uses TRBV19 with TRBJ1-1; no clear D gene. The CDR3 length is 13 residues. Between the trimmed V and J ends, which lost 6 bases and 5 bases, there was a span of 13 bases. Germline CDR1 and CDR2: LNHDA and SQIVND (reference sequence). The CDR3 loop reads CASSNIGGTEAFF. CDR3 nucleotide sequence: TGTGCCAGTAGCAACATAGGTGGGACTGAAGCTTTCTTT.

The chain uses TRBV28 and TRBJ1-2, with D possibly TRBD1 on 5 matching bases. This CDR3 has 14 residues. The germline gives CDR1 MDHEN, CDR2 SYDVKM. V lost 2 bases and J 7 bases, leaving 14 bases between the germline ends. CDR3 DNA: TGTGCCAGCAGTTTACCCACTCAGGGAGGTGGCTACACCTTC. It specifies CASSLPTQGGGYTF.

This clone was counted once. This chain uses TRBV11-3 with TRBJ2-5; D is possibly TRBD1 (6 bases). The V end was cut by 3 bases, the J end by 4 bases, with 15 bases between. The CDR3 length is 15 residues. CDR1 is SGHNT and CDR2 is YENEEA in the germline V gene. CDR3 in DNA: TGTGCCAGCAGCTTCCGGGGCCCAGGGGCAGAGACCCAGTACTTC. The encoded protein is CASSFRGPGAETQYF. The full variable domain, with the rest looked up from reference TRBV11-3 and TRBJ2-5, is EAGVVQSPRYKIIEKKQPVAFWCNPISGHNTLYWYLQNLGQGPELLIRYENEEAVDDSQLPKDRFSAERLKGVDSTLKIQPAELGDSAVYLCASSFRGPGAETQYFGPGTRLLVL.

The chain employs TRBV4-3 and TRBJ2-3; no firm D call. Germline CDR1 and CDR2: LGHNA and YSLEER. The CDR3 extends over 13 amino acids. Trimming took 4 bases from V and 5 from J, leaving 10 bases between them. CDR3 coding DNA: TGCGCCAGCAGCCGGGAAGCGCGAGATACGCAGTATTTT. Translation gives CASSREARDTQYF.

The V and J genes are TRBV6-5 and TRBJ2-7; maybe TRBD1 (5 bases). The CDR3 is 12 residues long. Germline CDR1 and CDR2: MNHEY and SVGAGI. Trimming removed 3 bases at V and 6 bases at J, with 9 bases between. Here the CDR3 reads CASSYQGAEQYF. The CDR3 nucleotides read TGTGCCAGCAGTTATCAGGGCGCCGAGCAGTACTTC.

CDR3 region: CASSLTTSSYEQYF. CDR3 in DNA: TGTGCCAGCAGCTTAACCACGAGCTCCTACGAGCAGTACTTC. The chain recombines TRBV11-1 with TRBJ2-7; no reliable D call. The V end was cut by 2 bases, the J end by 0 bases, with 8 bases between. The germline V gene has CDR1 SGHAT and CDR2 FQDESV (reference sequence). The CDR3 is made up of 14 amino acids.